This T cell receptor beta chain was sequenced in a study of T cell repertoires in cytomegalovirus infection. For the study at large: It was the public TCR beta signatures that indicated both CMV infection and matching HLA type.

Germline V lookup: CDR1 MGHDK, CDR2 SYGVNS. The CDR3 loop spans 15 amino acids. V lost 1 base, J lost 6 bases, and 7 bases stayed unmatched. On this clonotype itself: Its antigen is still unknown.

Whole-study findings and limits: Cumulative public TCR beta family frequency identified carriers of CMV plus the relevant HLA. It was HLA-C-restricted CMV-specific TCR beta clonotypes that dominated the response ex vivo.

In TCRdb, the reads were re-called with MiXCR into one record per CDR3 protein. This sample has roughly 500,000 distinct CDR3 sequences; around 35% occur once, and the top ten carry about a sixth. The sequence was obtained from a human donor in good health (CMV status not recorded). Some clones in this sample may be carry-over from other donors' samples. The chain links TRBV25-1 to TRBJ2-7; 9 nucleotides line up with TRBD1. Sequences were derived from cultured PBMCs, sampled from culture after CMV antigen stimulation. As DNA, the CDR3 is TGTGCCAGCAGTGAATTAAGGGGACAGGGAGGCGAGCAGTACTTC. It yields the protein CASSELRGQGGEQYF.